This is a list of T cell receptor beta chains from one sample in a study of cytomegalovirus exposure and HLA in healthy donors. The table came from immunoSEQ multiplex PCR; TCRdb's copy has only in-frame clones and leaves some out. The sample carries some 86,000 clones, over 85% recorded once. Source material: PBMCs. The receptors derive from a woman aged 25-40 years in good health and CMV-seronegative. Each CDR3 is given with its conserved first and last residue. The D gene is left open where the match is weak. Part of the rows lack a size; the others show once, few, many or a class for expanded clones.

CDR3aa: CASLPLGASTDTQYF
CDR3nt: TGTGCCAGCCTACCGTTAGGGGCTAGCACAGATACGCAGTATTTT
j_gene: TRBJ2-3
v_gene: TRBV2
abundance: .
d_gene: .

CDR3aa: CASSQAVTGGDYGYTF
CDR3nt: TGTGCCAGCAGCCAAGCGGTGACAGGGGGCGACTATGGCTACACCTTC
j_gene: TRBJ1-2
v_gene: TRBV4-2
abundance: .
d_gene: TRBD1

CDR3aa: CASSQERGGQETQYF
CDR3nt: TGTGCCAGCAGCCAAGAGCGGGGGGGCCAAGAGACCCAGTACTTC
j_gene: TRBJ2-5
v_gene: TRBV4-2
abundance: .
d_gene: TRBD2

CDR3aa: CASSNTGRHTQYF
CDR3nt: TGTGCCAGCAGTAACACAGGGCGCCATACGCAGTATTTT
j_gene: TRBJ2-3
v_gene: TRBV28
abundance: .
d_gene: .

CDR3aa: CASSARPVANTEAFF
CDR3nt: TGTGCCAGCAGTGCTAGGCCTGTGGCGAACACTGAAGCTTTCTTT
j_gene: TRBJ1-1
v_gene: TRBV2
abundance: .
d_gene: .

CDR3aa: CAWSPGGEAFF
CDR3nt: TGTGCCTGGAGTCCCGGGGGTGAAGCTTTCTTT
j_gene: TRBJ1-1
v_gene: TRBV30
abundance: .
d_gene: .

CDR3aa: CAIREGQGYGYTF
CDR3nt: TGTGCCATCAGAGAAGGACAGGGCTATGGCTACACCTTC
j_gene: TRBJ1-2
v_gene: TRBV10-3
abundance: few
d_gene: TRBD1

CDR3aa: CASSQDRTGWNQPQHF
CDR3nt: TGCGCCAGCAGCCAAGATAGGACAGGGTGGAATCAGCCCCAGCATTTT
j_gene: TRBJ1-5
v_gene: TRBV4-1
abundance: .
d_gene: TRBD1

CDR3aa: CASSWDRGGNEQYF
CDR3nt: TGCGCCAGCAGCTGGGACAGGGGAGGTAACGAGCAGTACTTC
j_gene: TRBJ2-7
v_gene: TRBV5-1
abundance: .
d_gene: TRBD1

CDR3aa: CASSRWDTLNYGYTF
CDR3nt: TGTGCCAGCTCACGGTGGGACACACTTAACTATGGCTACACCTTC
j_gene: TRBJ1-2
v_gene: TRBV18
abundance: .
d_gene: .

CDR3aa: CASSAMGAVGTEAFF
CDR3nt: TGTGCCAGCAGCGCTATGGGGGCGGTGGGCACTGAAGCTTTCTTT
j_gene: TRBJ1-1
v_gene: TRBV6-1
abundance: .
d_gene: .

CDR3aa: CASSPLPLLEAFF
CDR3nt: TGTGCCAGCTCACCACTACCACTCCTTGAAGCTTTCTTT
j_gene: TRBJ1-1
v_gene: TRBV18
abundance: .
d_gene: .

CDR3aa: CASSSVYEQYF
CDR3nt: TGTGCCAGCAGTTCGGTCTACGAGCAGTACTTC
j_gene: TRBJ2-7
v_gene: TRBV6-8
abundance: .
d_gene: .

CDR3aa: CASSYSSPGQGNTIYF
CDR3nt: TGTGCCAGCAGTTACTCCTCCCCGGGACAGGGAAACACCATATATTTT
j_gene: TRBJ1-3
v_gene: TRBV6-6
abundance: .
d_gene: TRBD1

CDR3aa: CAWSRQAYGYTF
CDR3nt: TGTGCCTGGAGTAGACAGGCCTATGGCTACACCTTC
j_gene: TRBJ1-2
v_gene: TRBV30
abundance: few
d_gene: .

CDR3aa: CASKEGPRDTEAFF
CDR3nt: TGTGCCAGTAAAGAAGGGCCGAGGGACACTGAAGCTTTCTTT
j_gene: TRBJ1-1
v_gene: TRBV19
abundance: .
d_gene: .

CDR3aa: CASSLIAGGHNEQFF
CDR3nt: TGTGCCAGCAGCTTAATAGCGGGAGGGCACAATGAGCAGTTCTTC
j_gene: TRBJ2-1
v_gene: TRBV7-3
abundance: .
d_gene: TRBD2

CDR3aa: CASAEGARSTGELFF
CDR3nt: TGTGCCAGCGCCGAGGGGGCAAGAAGTACCGGGGAGCTGTTTTTT
j_gene: TRBJ2-2
v_gene: TRBV14
abundance: .
d_gene: TRBD1

CDR3aa: CATSRGARDRNYGYTF
CDR3nt: TGTGCCACCAGCAGAGGAGCCAGGGACAGGAACTATGGCTACACCTTC
j_gene: TRBJ1-2
v_gene: TRBV15
abundance: .
d_gene: TRBD1

CDR3aa: CASNSVYGYTF
CDR3nt: TGTGCCAGCAATAGCGTTTATGGCTACACCTTC
j_gene: TRBJ1-2
v_gene: TRBV28
abundance: .
d_gene: .

CDR3aa: CASSSTRHSAGELFF
CDR3nt: TGTGCCAGCAGCTCCACCCGCCATAGTGCCGGGGAGCTGTTTTTT
j_gene: TRBJ2-2
v_gene: TRBV11-2
abundance: .
d_gene: .

CDR3aa: CASSLHSSGGAQYF
CDR3nt: TGTGCCAGCAGCTTACACTCTAGCGGGGGGGCCCAGTACTTC
j_gene: TRBJ2-5
v_gene: TRBV11-2
abundance: .
d_gene: TRBD2

CDR3aa: CASSRGGGFQTGELFF
CDR3nt: TGTGCCAGCAGCCGGGGGGGCGGGTTCCAAACCGGGGAGCTGTTTTTT
j_gene: TRBJ2-2
v_gene: TRBV11-2
abundance: once
d_gene: TRBD2

CDR3aa: CASSLGGQGNQPQHF
CDR3nt: TGTGCCAGCAGTTTGGGGGGGCAGGGAAATCAGCCCCAGCATTTT
j_gene: TRBJ1-5
v_gene: TRBV27
abundance: once
d_gene: .

CDR3aa: CASSPGLASEQYF
CDR3nt: TGTGCCAGCAGCCCGGGACTGGCTTCTGAGCAGTACTTC
j_gene: TRBJ2-7
v_gene: TRBV7-2
abundance: .
d_gene: .

CDR3aa: CASSRHNQPQHF
CDR3nt: TGTGCCAGCAGCCGACACAATCAGCCCCAGCATTTT
j_gene: TRBJ1-5
v_gene: TRBV7-9
abundance: .
d_gene: .

CDR3aa: CATSRDTGPPGANVLTF
CDR3nt: TGTGCCACCAGCAGAGATACAGGGCCCCCTGGGGCCAACGTCCTGACTTTC
j_gene: TRBJ2-6
v_gene: TRBV15
abundance: .
d_gene: .

CDR3aa: CASSLQDRENTEAFF
CDR3nt: TGTGCCAGCAGCTTACAGGACAGGGAGAACACTGAAGCTTTCTTT
j_gene: TRBJ1-1
v_gene: TRBV7-2
abundance: .
d_gene: TRBD1

CDR3aa: CASSLIPGYEQYF
CDR3nt: TGTGCCAGCAGCTTAATCCCAGGCTACGAGCAGTACTTC
j_gene: TRBJ2-7
v_gene: TRBV11-2
abundance: .
d_gene: .

CDR3aa: CASRPLGLAGVVYQETQYF
CDR3nt: TGTGCCAGCAGGCCCCTGGGGCTAGCGGGAGTTGTGTACCAAGAGACCCAGTACTTC
j_gene: TRBJ2-5
v_gene: TRBV28
abundance: .
d_gene: TRBD2

CDR3aa: CASSLSHRGSTGELFF
CDR3nt: TGTGCCAGCAGCTTGTCCCACAGGGGGTCCACCGGGGAGCTGTTTTTT
j_gene: TRBJ2-2
v_gene: TRBV5-6
abundance: .
d_gene: TRBD1